The 8 T cell receptor beta chains in this list originate from one sample, sequenced in a study of blood T cell repertoires in COVID-19. Assay: immunoSEQ multiplex PCR; the TCRdb copy retains only in-frame clones and omits some. The repertoire holds over 250,000 clones, with 70% to 90% as singletons. The sequenced material came from peripheral blood. Every receptor here comes from a woman between 65 and 79 years old with acute or convalescent COVID-19.

The chain combines TRBV12-3 or TRBV12-4 with TRBJ1-1; D call uncertain. V was pared by 7 bases and J by 4 bases, with 10 bases between. The CDR3 is 12 residues long. CDR3 residues: CASTPLGTEAFF. The CDR3 DNA sequence: TGTGCCAGCACCCCTCTAGGCACTGAAGCTTTCTTT.

The chain uses TRBV5-6 and TRBJ1-2; D is unresolved. Germline V gives CDR1 SGHDT, CDR2 YYEEEE. V shed 2 bases and J shed 7 bases, with 12 bases lying between them. The CDR3 spans 13 residues. CDR3 nucleotides: TGTGCCAGCAGCTTCGTTTCCCTAACTGGCTACACCTTC. Protein: CASSFVSLTGYTF. The full variable domain, with the rest looked up from reference TRBV5-6 and TRBJ1-2, is DAGVTQSPTHLIKTRGQQVTLRCSPKSGHDTVSWYQQALGQGPQFIFQYYEEEERQRGNFPDRFSGHQFPNYSSELNVNALLLGDSALYLCASSFVSLTGYTFGSGTRLTVV.

The gene calls are TRBV9 and TRBJ1-6; D possibly corresponds to TRBD1 (5 bases). Deletions cut 4 bases from V and 7 bases from J, with 12 bases between. The CDR3 runs to 14 residues. The germline V gene has CDR1 SGDLS and CDR2 YYNGEE. The CDR3 loop reads CASSLIDSNSPLHF. The CDR3 DNA follows: TGTGCCAGCAGCCTTATCGACAGCAATTCACCCCTCCACTTT.

The chain joins TRBV19 to TRBJ1-1; unclear D gene. The germline V and J ends were trimmed by 6 bases and 0 bases, with 11 bases remaining between them. Germline CDR1 and CDR2: LNHDA and SQIVND (reference sequence). The CDR3 sequence is 14 residues long. This CDR3 reads CASSPFRLNTEAFF. The DNA for the CDR3 is TGTGCCAGTAGCCCATTCAGGTTGAACACTGAAGCTTTCTTT.

This chain connects TRBV6-5 to TRBJ2-7; 9 bases are shared with TRBD2. Per germline, CDR1 MNHEY and CDR2 SVGAGI. This CDR3 has 16 residues. Unmatched junction bases numbered 8, after V lost 0 bases and J lost 5 bases. CDR3: CASSYSPLAGGHEQYF. The CDR3 DNA sequence: TGTGCCAGCAGTTACTCACCTCTCGCGGGGGGGCACGAGCAGTACTTC.

This rearrangement joins TRBV3-1 (or the pseudogene TRBV3-2) to TRBJ2-2; D uncertain. The CDR3 runs to 16 residues. Germline CDR1 and CDR2: LGHDT and YNNKEL (reference sequence). V lost 4 bases to trimming and J lost 1 base, with 13 bases between them. The CDR3 spells CASSRRSPGNTGELFF. CDR3 DNA sequence: TGTGCCAGCAGCCGAAGAAGTCCAGGGAACACCGGGGAGCTGTTTTTT.

J is TRBJ1-1 and V is TRBV5-8; 7 bases match TRBD1. The trim removed 10 bases at V and 6 bases at J, leaving 9 bases unmatched. Germline CDR1 is SGHTS and CDR2 is YDEGEE. CDR3 size: 12 residues. As DNA, the CDR3 is TGTGCCGGCGACAGGGAAGCGGCTGAAGCTTTCTTT. Protein sequence: CAGDREAAEAFF. The complete variable domain, with remaining parts taken from reference TRBV5-8 and TRBJ1-1, reads EAGVTQSPTHLIKTRGQQATLRCSPISGHTSVYWYQQALGLGLQFLLWYDEGEERNRGNFPPRFSGRQFPNYSSELNVNALELEDSALYLCAGDREAAEAFFGQGTRLTVV.

This clone came up once. The CDR3 region is CASSLSGTSGPDTQYF. DNA of the CDR3: TGTGCCAGCAGCTTAAGCGGGACTAGCGGCCCGGATACGCAGTATTTT. V usage is TRBV7-2 and J usage is TRBJ2-3, with 11 nucleotides matching TRBD2. In germline, CDR1 is SGHTA, CDR2 FQGNSA. The ends lost 2 bases at V and 6 bases at J; junction bases unmatched: 7. The CDR3 runs to 16 residues. The complete variable domain, with remaining parts taken from reference TRBV7-2 and TRBJ2-3, reads GAGVSQSPSNKVTEKGKDVELRCDPISGHTALYWYRQSLGQGLEFLIYFQGNSAPDKSGLPSDRFSAERTGGSVSTLTIQRTQQEDSAVYLCASSLSGTSGPDTQYFGPGTRLTVL.